A single sample gave rise to the 29 T cell receptor beta chains below, sequenced in a study of TIL therapy for anti-PD-1-resistant metastatic lung cancer. Time point: pre-treatment sample, taken before nivolumab and TIL therapy. Pleural nodules or supraclavicular lymph nodes made up most of the excised metastases sampled. Sequencing used immunoSEQ v3. Clones were read by immunoSEQ multiplex PCR, and TCRdb kept only the in-frame ones, dropping some. The data show around 6,000 clones, 55% to 70% seen once. The sample consisted of tumor tissue, taken at baseline. The source of these receptors is a person aged 25-80 years with non-small cell lung cancer.

A single count supports this clone. The chain has TRBV4-3 and TRBJ1-1; D call uncertain. Trimming removed 4 bases from V and 4 bases from J, with 10 bases in between. The CDR3 has 13 amino acids. The V gene's germline CDR1 is LGHNA and CDR2 YSLEER. The CDR3 DNA is TGCGCCAGCAGCCGGCAGTCGGGCACTGAAGCTTTCTTT. It is translated as CASSRQSGTEAFF.

The chain recombines TRBV7-2 with TRBJ2-1, with D unclear. The CDR3 is 12 amino acids. The ends were cut back, 5 bases at V and 8 bases at J, with 10 bases in the middle. Germline loops: CDR1 SGHTA, CDR2 FQGNSA. In DNA, the CDR3 is TGTGCCAGCAGCCCCCAGTTGGATGAGCAGTTCTTC. This encodes CASSPQLDEQFF.

This clone occurred once. The V gene is TRBV14, the J gene TRBJ2-5; D is perhaps TRBD1 or TRBD2 (5 bases each). Trimming took 2 bases from V and 5 from J, leaving 9 bases between them. CDR3 length: 13 residues. The V gene's germline CDR1 is SGHDN and CDR2 FVKESK. The CDR3 DNA reads TGTGCCAGCAGCCAAAACAGGAGGGAGACCCAGTACTTC. This translates into CASSQNRRETQYF.

Only a few counts were recorded for this clone. This chain connects TRBV7-8 to TRBJ1-1; TRBD1 agrees at 7 bases. The V and J ends lost 5 bases and 0 bases, in that order; junction bases with no gene match: 9. Germline CDR1 reads SGHVS; CDR2 reads FQNEAQ. This CDR3 spans 16 amino acids. CDR3 sequence: CASSPPRQGMNTEAFF. As DNA, the CDR3 is TGTGCCAGCAGCCCCCCTAGACAGGGTATGAACACTGAAGCTTTCTTT.

This clone was detected a few times. This CDR3 is CATMRQGSETQYF. As DNA, the CDR3 is TGTGCCACCATGAGACAGGGGAGCGAGACCCAGTACTTC. The chain is built from TRBV19 and TRBJ2-5; 8 bases are shared with TRBD1. This CDR3 is built from 13 residues. The germline gives CDR1 LNHDA, CDR2 SQIVND (reference sequence). V shed 10 bases and J 5 bases; nucleotides not matched to a gene: 9.

V usage is TRBV19 and J usage is TRBJ1-4, with 7 nucleotides matching TRBD1. The CDR3 extends over 14 amino acids. CDR1 and CDR2 from the germline V gene are LNHDA and SQIVND (reference sequence). The J segment lost 7 bases and the V segment lost 6 bases, leaving 8 bases of the junction unmatched. CDR3 loop: CASRGQGVGEKLFF. In DNA, the CDR3 is TGTGCCAGTAGAGGGCAGGGGGTTGGTGAAAAACTGTTTTTT.

This clone was counted a few times. This chain uses TRBV5-1 with TRBJ2-2; the D gene could be TRBD1 or TRBD2 (5 bases each). From germline, CDR1 is SGHRS and CDR2 YFSETQ. The CDR3 sequence is 15 residues long. Trimming removed 4 bases at V and 5 bases at J, with 15 bases between. The CDR3: CASSRDGAVTGELFF. The CDR3 region has the DNA TGCGCCAGCAGCAGGGACGGGGCGGTTACCGGGGAGCTGTTTTTT.

The V gene is TRBV10-1, the J gene TRBJ2-3, with a possible D match to TRBD2 (5 bases). V dropped 2 bases and J dropped 1 base, with 10 bases sitting between them. The CDR3 sequence is 15 residues long. The germline V gene has CDR1 WNHNN and CDR2 SYGVQD (reference sequence). Here the CDR3 reads CASSERLAGTDTQYF. DNA of the CDR3: TGCGCCAGCAGTGAGCGCCTAGCTGGCACAGATACGCAGTATTTT.

The CDR3 spells CASSYPHRDRGTDTQYF. The CDR3 region has the DNA TGTGCCAGCAGTTACCCGCACCGGGACAGAGGCACAGATACGCAGTATTTT. The rearrangement links TRBV6-2 or TRBV6-3 to TRBJ2-3; 7 bases map to TRBD1. The CDR3 is made up of 17 amino acids. J gave up 1 base and V 2 bases, and 9 bases lay outside the gene matches. The germline gives CDR1 MNHEY, CDR2 SVGEGT.

The V and J genes are TRBV20-1 and TRBJ1-1; D call uncertain. Trimming took 7 bases from V and 5 from J, leaving 11 bases between them. CDR3 size: 11 residues. The germline gives CDR1 DFQATT, CDR2 SNEGSKA (reference sequence). The CDR3 coding sequence is TGCAGTGAAACGCGTTGGACTGAAGCTTTCTTT. Translating gives CSETRWTEAFF.

The chain joins TRBV18 to TRBJ2-2; D is perhaps TRBD1 (6 bases). The CDR3 runs to 15 residues. CDR1 is KGHSH, CDR2 LQKENI, per germline. Between the trimmed V and J ends, which lost 4 bases and 0 bases, there was a span of 9 bases. The CDR3 DNA is TGTGCCAGCTCACGTACAGGGCCGAACACCGGGGAGCTGTTTTTT. It codes for CASSRTGPNTGELFF.

The rearrangement uses TRBV24-1 and TRBJ2-5; the D call may be TRBD1 or TRBD2 (7 bases each). V gave up 1 base and J gave up 4 bases, with 15 bases separating them. CDR1 and CDR2 from the germline V gene are KGHDR and SFDVKD. The CDR3 is 16 residues long. CDR3 loop: CATSDFGRGGIETQYF. CDR3 DNA sequence: TGTGCCACCAGTGATTTTGGCAGGGGGGGGATAGAGACCCAGTACTTC.

This clone is categorized as medium-sized. V usage is TRBV20-1 and J usage is TRBJ2-5; a possible D gene is TRBD2 (5 bases). The CDR3 runs 11 residues. CDR1 DFQATT and CDR2 SNEGSKA come from the germline V gene (reference sequence). The V gene lost 3 bases and the J gene lost 4 bases, with 6 bases spanning the gap. For the CDR3, the DNA is TGCAGTGCTAGCGGGGTAGAGACCCAGTACTTC. It specifies CSASGVETQYF.

The J gene is TRBJ1-3, the V gene TRBV28; 9 nucleotides agree with TRBD1. The CDR3 consists of 17 residues. In germline, CDR1 is MDHEN, CDR2 SYDVKM. V gave up 0 bases and J gave up 0 bases; unmatched junction bases: 3. Written as DNA, the CDR3 is TGTGCCAGCAGTTTATGGGGGACAGGGCACTCTGGAAACACCATATATTTT. Encoded protein: CASSLWGTGHSGNTIYF.

Only a few counts were recorded for this clone. The rearrangement uses TRBV11-2 and TRBJ1-6; 9 bases line up with TRBD1. The V gene's germline CDR1 is SGHAT and CDR2 FQNNGV. This CDR3 region has 15 residues. Trimming took 5 bases from V and 6 from J; bases not matched to a gene: 5. The CDR3 nucleotides read TGTGCCAGCAGCAAAGAGACAGGGGGTAATTCACCCCTCCACTTT. Translated, it gives CASSKETGGNSPLHF. Full variable domain (rest looked up from reference TRBV11-2 and TRBJ1-6): EAGVAQSPRYKIIEKRQSVAFWCNPISGHATLYWYQQILGQGPKLLIQFQNNGVVDDSQLPKDRFSAERLKGVDSTLKIQPAKLEDSAVYLCASSKETGGNSPLHFGNGTRLTVT.

The chain couples TRBV6-1 to TRBJ2-7; D might be TRBD1 or TRBD2, each matching 5 bases. Trimming left V 2 bases short and J 4 bases short, with 15 bases between. Germline V CDR1 and CDR2: MNHNS, SASEGT. The CDR3 has 15 amino acids. CDR3 loop: CASSEFGGSRYEQYF. The CDR3 nucleotides are TGTGCCAGCAGTGAATTTGGGGGATCTCGGTACGAGCAGTACTTC.

The genes are TRBV18 and TRBJ2-5, with a tentative D call TRBD1 (6 bases). The CDR3 has 15 residues. Trimming took off 0 bases at V and 4 bases at J, with 12 bases between the two ends. Germline V gene data show CDR1 as KGHSH and CDR2 as LQKENI. Here the CDR3 DNA reads TGTGCCAGCTCACCACCCCAGGGGCAGTTAGAGACCCAGTACTTC. Amino acid sequence: CASSPPQGQLETQYF.

About this clone: At one of its ends the junction is not consistent with the germline gene, which may arise from a read error. The chain couples TRBV9 to TRBJ2-5; TRBD2 matches at 10 bases. Germline V gene lookup returns CDR1 SGDLS and CDR2 YYNGEE. This CDR3 region has 14 residues. CDR3 DNA sequence: TGTGCCAGCAGCGTAGGTCTAGCGGGGGCCACCCCGTACTTC. This encodes CASSVGLAGATPYF.

This chain links TRBV27 with TRBJ1-3, with 11 bases that match TRBD1. CDR3 length: 15 amino acids. V lost 7 bases, J lost 2 bases, and 4 bases stayed unmatched. Germline values: CDR1 MNHEY, CDR2 SMNVEV (reference sequence). CDR3 region: CASTGQGAAGNTIYF. The CDR3 bases are TGTGCCAGCACCGGACAGGGGGCGGCTGGAAACACCATATATTTT.

The chain employs TRBV27 and TRBJ2-2; 10 nucleotides match TRBD1. V shed 3 bases, J shed 3 bases, and the junction held 4 bases outside the gene matches. The CDR3 contains 16 residues. Germline V gives CDR1 MNHEY, CDR2 SMNVEV (reference sequence). This CDR3 reads CASSFVGQGDTGELFF. The CDR3 coding sequence is TGTGCCAGCAGTTTTGTCGGACAGGGGGACACCGGGGAGCTGTTTTTT.

CDR3 sequence reads: CASSLGSGALLGYTF. In nucleotides, the CDR3 is TGTGCCAGCAGCTTAGGTTCAGGGGCTCTTCTAGGCTACACCTTC. The chain is built from TRBV7-8 and TRBJ1-2; possible D gene TRBD1, 6 bases. Per germline, CDR1 SGHVS and CDR2 FQNEAQ. The CDR3 has 15 amino acids. V lost 1 base and J 8 bases, leaving 17 bases between the germline ends.

The chain employs TRBV6-5 and TRBJ2-7; no firm D call. The germline gives CDR1 MNHEY, CDR2 SVGAGI. The CDR3 covers 13 residues. Trimming took 5 bases from V and 2 from J, leaving 10 bases between them. The DNA of the CDR3 is TGTGCCAGCAGTCGGGCAGATACCTACGAGCAGTACTTC. Protein sequence: CASSRADTYEQYF.

This chain joins TRBV2 and TRBJ2-7; the match to TRBD1 covers 8 bases. CDR1 is SNHLY, CDR2 FYNNEI, per germline. CDR3 length equals 14 residues. Germline trimming cut 7 bases from V and 3 bases from J; bases unmatched to any gene: 8. CDR3 sequence: CASKPTGDLYEQYF. The DNA for the CDR3 is TGTGCCAGCAAACCGACAGGGGACCTCTACGAGCAGTACTTC.

The gene calls are TRBV7-9 and TRBJ2-3; TRBD1 aligns across 7 bases. With V trimmed by 3 bases and J by 3 bases, 6 bases remained unmatched. From germline, CDR1 is SEHNR and CDR2 FQNEAQ (reference sequence). This CDR3 spans 15 amino acids. The CDR3 region has the DNA TGTGCCAGCAGCTTCCGACAGGGACAAACAGATACGCAGTATTTT. It translates to CASSFRQGQTDTQYF.

This clone has only one observation. The V call is TRBV18, the J call TRBJ2-7, with 7 bases that match TRBD1. V dropped 5 bases and J dropped 4; count of bases not matched to a gene: 11. CDR3 length: 15 amino acids. The germline V gene encodes CDR1 KGHSH and CDR2 LQKENI. As DNA, the CDR3 is TGTGCCAGCTCATTCCAGACAGGGATAACGTACGAGCAGTACTTC. Its translation is CASSFQTGITYEQYF.

The chain links TRBV7-3 to TRBJ2-3, with 7 bases fitting TRBD1. CDR1 SGHTA and CDR2 FQGTGA come from the germline V gene. CDR3 size: 16 residues. The ends lost 6 bases at V and 0 bases at J; junction bases unmatched: 9. The CDR3 DNA reads as TGTGCCAGCAGTAACGGACAGGCCCCTAGCACAGATACGCAGTATTTT. The encoded protein is CASSNGQAPSTDTQYF.

The gene calls are TRBV29-1 and TRBJ2-3, with a tentative D call TRBD2 (6 bases). The germline gives CDR1 SQVTM, CDR2 ANQGSEA. Between the trimmed V and J ends, which lost 7 bases and 3 bases, there was a span of 17 bases. There are 14 residues in the CDR3. The CDR3 region has the DNA TGCAGCGCCCTCCGGATTGGGGGGACAGATACGCAGTATTTT. Translated, it gives CSALRIGGTDTQYF.

This clone was counted once. The chain's CDR3 is CASSHVTGDAFF. DNA for the CDR3: TGTGCCAGCAGTCACGTCACAGGGGACGCTTTCTTT. The gene calls are TRBV12-3 or TRBV12-4 and TRBJ1-1; 7 bases are shared with TRBD1. J lost 11 bases, V lost 5 bases, and 8 bases had no gene match. The CDR3 contains 12 residues.

The rearrangement uses TRBV3-1 (or the pseudogene TRBV3-2) and TRBJ2-2; weak D call: TRBD1 (6 bases). V lost 1 base to trimming and J lost 3 bases, with 6 bases between them. CDR3 length equals 14 residues. Germline CDR1 reads LGHDT; CDR2 reads YNNKEL (reference sequence). The CDR3 region is CASSQGTDTGELFF. The DNA for the CDR3 is TGTGCCAGCAGCCAAGGGACAGACACCGGGGAGCTGTTTTTT.